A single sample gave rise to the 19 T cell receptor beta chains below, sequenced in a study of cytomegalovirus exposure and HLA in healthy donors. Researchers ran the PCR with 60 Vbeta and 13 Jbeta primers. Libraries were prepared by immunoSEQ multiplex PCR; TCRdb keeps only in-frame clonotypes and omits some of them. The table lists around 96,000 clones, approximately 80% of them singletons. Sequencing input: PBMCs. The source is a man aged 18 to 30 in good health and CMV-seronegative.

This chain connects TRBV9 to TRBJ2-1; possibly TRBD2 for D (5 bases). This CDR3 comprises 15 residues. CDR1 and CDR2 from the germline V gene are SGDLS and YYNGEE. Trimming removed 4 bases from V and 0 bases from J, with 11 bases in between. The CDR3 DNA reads TGTGCCAGCAGCAGCACTGGGAGCTCCTACAATGAGCAGTTCTTC. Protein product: CASSSTGSSYNEQFF.

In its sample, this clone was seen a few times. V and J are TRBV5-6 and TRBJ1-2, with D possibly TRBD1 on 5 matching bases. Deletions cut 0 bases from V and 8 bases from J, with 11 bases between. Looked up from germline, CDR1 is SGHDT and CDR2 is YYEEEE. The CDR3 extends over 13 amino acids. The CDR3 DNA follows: TGTGCCAGCAGCTTGGACTGGGGACTCGGCTACACCTTC. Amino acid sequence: CASSLDWGLGYTF.

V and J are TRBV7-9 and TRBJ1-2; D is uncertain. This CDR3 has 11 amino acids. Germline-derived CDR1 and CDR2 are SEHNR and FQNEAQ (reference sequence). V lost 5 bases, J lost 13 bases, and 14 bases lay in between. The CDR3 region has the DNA TGTGCCAGCAGCCCGGGAGGAAACCCCACCTTC. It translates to CASSPGGNPTF.

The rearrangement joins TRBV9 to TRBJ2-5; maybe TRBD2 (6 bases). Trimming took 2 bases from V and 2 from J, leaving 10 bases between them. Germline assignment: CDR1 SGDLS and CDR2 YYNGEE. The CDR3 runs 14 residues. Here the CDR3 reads CASSVDSGQETQYF. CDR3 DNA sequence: TGTGCCAGCAGCGTTGACAGCGGGCAAGAGACCCAGTACTTC.

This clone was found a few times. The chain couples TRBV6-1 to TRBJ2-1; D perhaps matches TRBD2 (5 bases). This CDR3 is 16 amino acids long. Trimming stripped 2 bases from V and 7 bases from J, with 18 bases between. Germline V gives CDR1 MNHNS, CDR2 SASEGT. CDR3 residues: CASSERASRVGNEQFF. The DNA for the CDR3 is TGTGCCAGCAGTGAAAGGGCTAGCCGGGTGGGTAATGAGCAGTTCTTC.

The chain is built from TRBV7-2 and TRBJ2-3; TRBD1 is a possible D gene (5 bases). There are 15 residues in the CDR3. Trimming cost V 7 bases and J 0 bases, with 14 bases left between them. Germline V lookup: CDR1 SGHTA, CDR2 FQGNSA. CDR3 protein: CASTIGAGSTDTQYF. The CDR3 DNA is TGTGCCAGCACCATTGGGGCTGGCAGCACAGATACGCAGTATTTT.

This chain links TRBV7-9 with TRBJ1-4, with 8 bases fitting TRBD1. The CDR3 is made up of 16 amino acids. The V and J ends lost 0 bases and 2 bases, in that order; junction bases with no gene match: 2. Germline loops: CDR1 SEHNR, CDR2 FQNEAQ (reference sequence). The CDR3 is CASSLATGVTNEKLFF. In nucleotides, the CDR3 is TGTGCCAGCAGCTTAGCGACAGGGGTGACTAATGAAAAACTGTTTTTT.

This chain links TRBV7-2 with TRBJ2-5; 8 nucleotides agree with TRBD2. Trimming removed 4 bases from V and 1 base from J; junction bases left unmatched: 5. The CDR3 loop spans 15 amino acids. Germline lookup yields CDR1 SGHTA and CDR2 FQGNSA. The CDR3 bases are TGTGCCAGCAGCTCCGACGCGGGGGGCCAAGAGACCCAGTACTTC. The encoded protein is CASSSDAGGQETQYF. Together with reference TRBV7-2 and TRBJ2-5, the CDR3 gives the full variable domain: GAGVSQSPSNKVTEKGKDVELRCDPISGHTALYWYRQSLGQGLEFLIYFQGNSAPDKSGLPSDRFSAERTGGSVSTLTIQRTQQEDSAVYLCASSSDAGGQETQYFGPGTRLLVL.

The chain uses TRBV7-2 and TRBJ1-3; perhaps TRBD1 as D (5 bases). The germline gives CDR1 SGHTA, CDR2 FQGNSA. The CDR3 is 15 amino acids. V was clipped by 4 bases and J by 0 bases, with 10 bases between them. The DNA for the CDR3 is TGTGCCAGCAGCTCCTACGGGGGCTCTGGAAACACCATATATTTT. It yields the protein CASSSYGGSGNTIYF. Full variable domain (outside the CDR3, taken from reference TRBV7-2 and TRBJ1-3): GAGVSQSPSNKVTEKGKDVELRCDPISGHTALYWYRQSLGQGLEFLIYFQGNSAPDKSGLPSDRFSAERTGGSVSTLTIQRTQQEDSAVYLCASSSYGGSGNTIYFGEGSWLTVV.

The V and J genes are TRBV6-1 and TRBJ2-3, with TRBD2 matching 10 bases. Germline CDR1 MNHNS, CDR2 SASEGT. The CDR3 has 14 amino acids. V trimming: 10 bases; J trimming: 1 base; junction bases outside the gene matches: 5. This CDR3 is CATRTSGGTDTQYF. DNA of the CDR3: TGTGCCACCCGCACTAGCGGGGGCACAGATACGCAGTATTTT.

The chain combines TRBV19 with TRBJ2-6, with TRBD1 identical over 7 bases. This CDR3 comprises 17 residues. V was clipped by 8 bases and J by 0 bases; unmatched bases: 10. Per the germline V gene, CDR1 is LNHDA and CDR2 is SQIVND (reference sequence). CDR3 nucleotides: TGTGCCAGTCGAGGGCAGGGGGTTTACTCTGGGGCCAACGTCCTGACTTTC. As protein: CASRGQGVYSGANVLTF.

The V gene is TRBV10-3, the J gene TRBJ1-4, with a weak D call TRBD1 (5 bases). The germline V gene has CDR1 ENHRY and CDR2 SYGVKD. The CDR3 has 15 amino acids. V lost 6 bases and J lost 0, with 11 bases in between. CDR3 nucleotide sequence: TGTGCCATCAGGGGGGGAGTTGCAACTAATGAAAAACTGTTTTTT. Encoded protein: CAIRGGVATNEKLFF.

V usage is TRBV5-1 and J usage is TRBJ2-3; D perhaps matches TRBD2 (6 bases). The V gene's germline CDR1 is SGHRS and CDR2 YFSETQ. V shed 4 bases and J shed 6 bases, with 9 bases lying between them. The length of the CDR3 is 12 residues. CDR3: CASSDREDTQYF. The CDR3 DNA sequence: TGCGCCAGCAGCGATCGGGAGGATACGCAGTATTTT.

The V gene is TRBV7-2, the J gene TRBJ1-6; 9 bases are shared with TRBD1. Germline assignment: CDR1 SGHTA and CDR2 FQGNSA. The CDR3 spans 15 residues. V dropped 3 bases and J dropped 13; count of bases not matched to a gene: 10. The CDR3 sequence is CASSFTGTGSYPLHF. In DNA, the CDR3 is TGTGCCAGCAGCTTCACCGGGACAGGGAGCTACCCCCTCCACTTT.

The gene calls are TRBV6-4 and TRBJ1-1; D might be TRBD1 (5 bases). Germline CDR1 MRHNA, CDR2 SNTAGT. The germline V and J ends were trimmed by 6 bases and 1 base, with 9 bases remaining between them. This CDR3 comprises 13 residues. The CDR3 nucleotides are TGTGCCAGCAGCCTCCAGGGGAACACTGAAGCTTTCTTT. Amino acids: CASSLQGNTEAFF.

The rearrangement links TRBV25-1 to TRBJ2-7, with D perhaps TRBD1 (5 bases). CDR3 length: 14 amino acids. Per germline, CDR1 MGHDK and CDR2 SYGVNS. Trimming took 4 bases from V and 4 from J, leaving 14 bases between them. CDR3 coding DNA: TGTGCCAGCAGTGTGCAGGGTTCATCTTACGAGCAGTACTTC. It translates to CASSVQGSSYEQYF.

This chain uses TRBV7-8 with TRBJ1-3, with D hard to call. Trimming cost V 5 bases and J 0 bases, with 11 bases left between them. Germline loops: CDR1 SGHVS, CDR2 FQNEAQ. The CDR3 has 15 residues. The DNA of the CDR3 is TGTGCCAGCAGCGCACAGATCAACTCTGGAAACACCATATATTTT. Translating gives CASSAQINSGNTIYF.

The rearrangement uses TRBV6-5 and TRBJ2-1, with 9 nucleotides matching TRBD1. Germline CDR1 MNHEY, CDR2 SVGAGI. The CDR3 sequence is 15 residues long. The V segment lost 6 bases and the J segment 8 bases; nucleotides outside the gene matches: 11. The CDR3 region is CASRVPGQGIDEQFF. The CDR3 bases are TGTGCCAGCAGGGTACCGGGACAGGGAATCGATGAGCAGTTCTTC.

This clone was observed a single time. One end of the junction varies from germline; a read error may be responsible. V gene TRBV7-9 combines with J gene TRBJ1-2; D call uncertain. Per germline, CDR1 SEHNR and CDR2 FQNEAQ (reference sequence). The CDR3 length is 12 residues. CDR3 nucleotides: TGTTCCAGCGCGCCGTCGGAGTATGGCTACACCTTC. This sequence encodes CSSAPSEYGYTF. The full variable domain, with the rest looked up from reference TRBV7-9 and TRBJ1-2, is DTGVSQNPRHKITKRGQNVTFRCDPISEHNRLYWYRQTLGQGPEFLTYFQNEAQLEKSRLLSDRFSAERPKGSFSTLEIQRTEQGDSAMYLCSSAPSEYGYTFGSGTRLTVV.